This T cell receptor beta chain was sequenced for a study of blood T cell repertoires in COVID-19. The wider study: The samples span acute and convalescent COVID-19 from the United States, Italy and Spain. T cells, B-cell-depleted T cells, or PBMCs supplied cDNA or gDNA.

The germline V gene encodes CDR1 SGHVS and CDR2 FQNEAQ. V lost 4 bases and J lost 5, with 13 bases in between. This CDR3 spans 14 amino acids. As originally analysed: Nucleated cell counts were estimated from reference gene primer amplification. TCRdb keeps only in-frame clones here, not all; method: immunoSEQ multiplex PCR. V and J calls plus clone size are reproduced from that table; the DNA served to infer D and trimming. Among 70,000 to 95,000 clones listed, 85% to 95% were seen once. The V call is TRBV7-8, the J call TRBJ2-3, with D possibly TRBD1 on 7 matching bases. This sequence originates from a woman aged 55-75 years with active COVID-19. Specimen: peripheral blood. In DNA, the CDR3 is TGTGCCAGCAGCTCAGGGGGGATAGGAGATACGCAGTATTTT. It translates to CASSSGGIGDTQYF.